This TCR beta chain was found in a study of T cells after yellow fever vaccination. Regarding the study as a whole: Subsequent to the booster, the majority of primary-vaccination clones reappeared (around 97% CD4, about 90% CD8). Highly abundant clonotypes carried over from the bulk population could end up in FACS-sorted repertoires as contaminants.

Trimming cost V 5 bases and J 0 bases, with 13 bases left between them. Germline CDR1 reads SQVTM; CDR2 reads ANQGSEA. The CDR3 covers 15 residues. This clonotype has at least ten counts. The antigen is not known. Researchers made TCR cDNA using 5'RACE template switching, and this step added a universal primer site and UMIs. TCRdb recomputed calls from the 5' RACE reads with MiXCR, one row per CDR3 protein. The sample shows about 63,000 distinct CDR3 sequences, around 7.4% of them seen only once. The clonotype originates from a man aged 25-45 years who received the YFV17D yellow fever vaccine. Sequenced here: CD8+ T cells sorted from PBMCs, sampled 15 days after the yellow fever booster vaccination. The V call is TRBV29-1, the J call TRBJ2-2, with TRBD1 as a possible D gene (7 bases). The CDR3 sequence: CSVFGGQTNTGELFF. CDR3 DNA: TGCAGCGTTTTCGGGGGACAGACGAACACCGGGGAGCTGTTTTTT.